This T cell receptor beta chain was sequenced during a study of cytomegalovirus exposure and HLA in healthy donors. General observations from the study: The authors enumerated over 150 TCR beta chains as linked to cytomegalovirus. Indistinguishable V segments such as TRBV6-2 and TRBV6-3 were excluded.

Trimming cost V 4 bases and J 7 bases, with 23 bases left between them. The CDR3 sequence is 16 residues long. Germline CDR1 is KGHSH and CDR2 is LQKENI. This clone was counted only a few times. What it binds is unknown. Primers: 60 Vbeta forward and 13 Jbeta reverse. Measured with immunoSEQ multiplex PCR; TCRdb has only the in-frame clones, and not every one. This repertoire shows 120,000 to 150,000 clones, around 65% found once; its top ten account for around 6%. This chain links TRBV18 with TRBJ2-7, with D possibly TRBD2 on 5 matching bases. The receptor was derived from a woman aged 55-70 years in good health and CMV-seronegative. Sequencing used PBMCs. The DNA for the CDR3 is TGTGCCAGCTCACGGGCGTCGGGGTACGACCTGGGTGAGCAGTACTTC. Its translation: CASSRASGYDLGEQYF. The full variable domain, completed using reference TRBV18 and TRBJ2-7, is NAGVMQNPRHLVRRRGQEARLRCSPMKGHSHVYWYRQLPEEGLKFMVYLQKENIIDESGMPKERFSAEFPKEGPSILRIQQVVRGDSAAYFCASSRASGYDLGEQYFGPGTRLTVT.